These 20 T cell receptor beta chains were all obtained from the same sample, sequenced in a study of blood T cells in healthy people across ages. The authors ran a second PCR of 7 to 11 cycles using a sample-barcoded 5' primer and a J-beta primer mix. Each CDR3 protein is one row after TCRdb ran MiXCR on the 5' RACE reads. The data show 650,000 to 900,000 distinct CDR3 sequences, around 62% seen once. The specimen sequenced was blood. The receptors shown here come from a man younger than 45 in good health.

This chain links TRBV7-2 with TRBJ2-5; 7 nucleotides match TRBD2. The germline CDR1 and CDR2 sequences are SGHTA and FQGNSA. V lost 3 bases and J lost 0; bases outside the gene matches: 7. The CDR3 contains 16 residues. The CDR3 loop reads CASSFRSGVNQETQYF. The CDR3 nucleotides are TGTGCCAGCAGCTTCAGAAGCGGGGTAAACCAAGAGACCCAGTACTTC. The full variable domain, rest sourced from reference TRBV7-2 and TRBJ2-5, is GAGVSQSPSNKVTEKGKDVELRCDPISGHTALYWYRQSLGQGLEFLIYFQGNSAPDKSGLPSDRFSAERTGGSVSTLTIQRTQQEDSAVYLCASSFRSGVNQETQYFGPGTRLLVL.

The chain links TRBV12-3 or TRBV12-4 to TRBJ1-1; D is unclear. The CDR3 sequence is 12 residues long. Trimming took off 5 bases at V and 1 base at J, with 5 bases between the two ends. The CDR3 nucleotides are TGTGCCAGCAGTATTCGGAACACTGAAGCTTTCTTT. This gives the protein CASSIRNTEAFF.

The J gene is TRBJ2-1, the V gene TRBV4-2; TRBD2 aligns across 12 bases. CDR3 length: 15 amino acids. The V gene end was trimmed by 1 base and the J gene end by 11 bases; junction bases not matched to a gene: 6. In germline, CDR1 is LGHNA, CDR2 YNFKEQ. As DNA, the CDR3 is TGTGCCAGCAGCCAAGCCGACCTAGCGGGGGGGCAGCAGTTCTTC. Its protein is CASSQADLAGGQQFF.

The CDR3 sequence: CASSPQGVMNTEAFF. CDR3 sequence (DNA): TGTGCCAGCAGTCCTCAGGGTGTTATGAACACTGAAGCTTTCTTT. The chain employs TRBV6-5 and TRBJ1-1, with D possibly being TRBD1 (5 bases). The CDR3 spans 15 residues. Germline V gene data show CDR1 as MNHEY and CDR2 as SVGAGI. V was clipped by 5 bases and J by 0 bases, with 13 bases between them.

The chain uses TRBV29-1 and TRBJ1-2; D remains unclear. This CDR3 region has 11 residues. Trimming shortened V by 7 bases and J by 8 bases, and 14 bases separated the two germline ends. Germline V gene lookup returns CDR1 SQVTM and CDR2 ANQGSEA. Written as DNA, the CDR3 is TGCAGCGCCGGCTCAGGAGAGGGCTACACCTTC. Translated: CSAGSGEGYTF.

The chain uses TRBV7-9 and TRBJ2-3, with 14 bases lining up with TRBD2. The CDR3 sequence is 17 residues long. V lost 5 bases to trimming and J lost 4 bases; unmatched junction nucleotides: 8. Germline assignment: CDR1 SEHNR and CDR2 FQNEAQ (reference sequence). The chain's CDR3 is CASSTGLAGGNADTQYF. CDR3 nucleotides: TGTGCCAGCAGCACAGGACTAGCGGGGGGTAACGCAGATACGCAGTATTTT.

This clonotype has a count of ten or more. The chain combines TRBV27 with TRBJ2-3; no definite D call. The CDR3 has 16 residues. With 5 bases removed from V and 0 bases from J, the gap between germline ends came to 15 bases. Germline CDR1 is MNHEY and CDR2 is SMNVEV (reference sequence). The CDR3 protein is CASSLEMAPSTDTQYF. DNA for the CDR3: TGTGCCAGCAGTCTCGAGATGGCACCTAGCACAGATACGCAGTATTTT.

The chain has TRBV5-1 and TRBJ2-1; D not certain. The germline V gene has CDR1 SGHRS and CDR2 YFSETQ. V lost 0 bases and J 7 bases, leaving 14 bases between the germline ends. The CDR3 contains 15 residues. This CDR3 reads CASSLDGPAWNEQFF. As DNA, the CDR3 is TGCGCCAGCAGCTTGGACGGACCAGCGTGGAATGAGCAGTTCTTC.

The chain is built from TRBV10-3 and TRBJ1-6; the match to TRBD1 covers 10 bases. This CDR3 spans 15 amino acids. J was trimmed by 10 bases and V by 4 bases; bases with no gene match: 7. The germline V gene has CDR1 ENHRY and CDR2 SYGVKD. The CDR3 DNA follows: TGTGCCATCAGTGGGAGACAGGGGGCTTCCTCACCCCTCCACTTT. It yields the protein CAISGRQGASSPLHF.

This clonotype was detected only a few times. The chain recombines TRBV6-6 with TRBJ2-1, with D hard to call. This CDR3 contains 11 residues. CDR1 MNHNY and CDR2 SVGAGI come from the germline V gene (reference sequence). V was shortened by 2 bases and J by 8 bases, with 4 bases between the two germline ends. The CDR3 DNA follows: TGTGCCAGCAGTTACCCCGATGAGCAGTTCTTC. It encodes CASSYPDEQFF.

The rearrangement links TRBV3-1 to TRBJ2-3; D is undetermined. Trimming cost V 1 base and J 2 bases, with 7 bases left between them. From germline, CDR1 is LGHDT and CDR2 YNNKEL (reference sequence). The CDR3 covers 14 residues. In DNA, the CDR3 is TGTGCCAGCAGCCAAGGGTACTACACAGATACGCAGTATTTT. This codes for CASSQGYYTDTQYF.

The chain has TRBV28 and TRBJ2-7; D is uncertain. V dropped 7 bases and J dropped 0 bases, with 13 bases sitting between them. CDR1 is MDHEN, CDR2 SYDVKM, per germline. The CDR3 covers 14 residues. This CDR3 reads CASNGVDSSYEQYF. As DNA, the CDR3 is TGTGCCAGCAACGGAGTCGATAGCTCCTACGAGCAGTACTTC.

The chain joins TRBV5-6 to TRBJ2-1, with TRBD1 identical over 8 bases. Per germline, CDR1 SGHDT and CDR2 YYEEEE. With V trimmed by 4 bases and J by 0 bases, 9 bases remained unmatched. The CDR3 runs 17 residues. The CDR3 region is CASSPRTGHSSYNEQFF. In DNA form, the CDR3 reads TGTGCCAGCAGCCCAAGGACAGGGCATAGCTCCTACAATGAGCAGTTCTTC. Full variable domain (remainder filled in from reference TRBV5-6 and TRBJ2-1): DAGVTQSPTHLIKTRGQQVTLRCSPKSGHDTVSWYQQALGQGPQFIFQYYEEEERQRGNFPDRFSGHQFPNYSSELNVNALLLGDSALYLCASSPRTGHSSYNEQFFGPGTRLTVL.

V and J are TRBV20-1 and TRBJ2-1; TRBD2 matches 9 bases. This CDR3 has 14 amino acids. V lost 3 bases, J lost 10 bases, and 10 bases stayed unmatched. CDR1 and CDR2 from the germline V gene are DFQATT and SNEGSKA (reference sequence). Written as DNA, the CDR3 is TGCAGTGCTAGCTTCCCTAGCGGGGCATGGGAGCAGTTCTTC. Its translation is CSASFPSGAWEQFF.

The rearrangement joins TRBV4-3 to TRBJ2-5; D is undetermined. Germline V gene data show CDR1 as LGHNA and CDR2 as YSLEER. The CDR3 runs to 14 residues. V dropped 0 bases and J dropped 4 bases, with 9 bases sitting between them. The chain's CDR3 is CASSQDSVGETQYF. The DNA for the CDR3 is TGCGCCAGCAGCCAAGATTCAGTAGGAGAGACCCAGTACTTC.

This chain joins TRBV7-9 and TRBJ2-1; no clear D gene. Germline CDR1 reads SEHNR; CDR2 reads FQNEAQ (reference sequence). This CDR3 region has 13 residues. Trimming removed 6 bases from V and 4 bases from J, with 10 bases in between. CDR3 loop: CASSSDVYNEQFF. In nucleotides, the CDR3 is TGTGCCAGCAGTTCGGACGTTTACAATGAGCAGTTCTTC.

This chain connects TRBV29-1 to TRBJ2-7; D not resolved. Deletions cut 7 bases from V and 0 bases from J, with 10 bases between. The CDR3 sequence is 12 residues long. The V gene's germline CDR1 is SQVTM and CDR2 ANQGSEA. The DNA for the CDR3 is TGCAGCGAACCGGGCCTCTCCTACGAGCAGTACTTC. This translates into CSEPGLSYEQYF.

This clonotype is a singleton in its sample. The chain has TRBV9 and TRBJ2-5; 8 bases map to TRBD2. The CDR3 has 16 residues. J gave up 4 bases and V 0 bases, and 8 bases lay outside the gene matches. Germline-derived CDR1 and CDR2 are SGDLS and YYNGEE. The CDR3 spells CASSVGGGGLGETQYF. In DNA, the CDR3 is TGTGCCAGCAGCGTAGGGGGCGGGGGGCTTGGAGAGACCCAGTACTTC.

This chain connects TRBV20-1 to TRBJ2-1; D uncertain. The CDR3 is 11 amino acids. Germline CDR1 and CDR2: DFQATT and SNEGSKA (reference sequence). The V and J ends lost 8 bases and 4 bases respectively, with 9 bases between them. The CDR3 DNA reads as TGCAGTTCTGAAGGGTACAATGAGCAGTTCTTC. It encodes CSSEGYNEQFF.

In regard to this clonotype: One junction end does not reproduce the germline sequence, and a read error may be involved. This chain connects TRBV4-2 to TRBJ2-3; 13 bases align to TRBD2. Germline lookup yields CDR1 LGHNA and CDR2 YNFKEQ. This CDR3 is 16 amino acids long. CDR3 nucleotide sequence: TGTGCCAGTAGCCAAGTCGGACTAGCGGGGGAGGATACGCAGTATTTT. Its translation: CASSQVGLAGEDTQYF.